These T cell receptor beta chains were read from a single sample in a study of T cells after yellow fever vaccination. TCRdb re-called the 5' RACE reads through MiXCR, storing one row per CDR3 protein. In the table there are some 350,000 distinct CDR3 sequences, approximately 4% of which are singletons. Sequences were derived from PBMCs, sampled 5 days after the yellow fever booster vaccination. These receptors all come from a man aged 18 to 35 who received the YFV17D yellow fever vaccine. Each CDR3 is given with its conserved first and last residue. A D gene is named only where the DNA matches it firmly. The listing skips clone size in some rows; elsewhere it reads once, few, many or a size class.

J gene,D gene,clone size,V gene,CDR3 DNA,CDR3 protein
TRBJ2-3,TRBD2,NA,TRBV20-1,TGCAGTGCTAGAGATCCTAACGGGGGGGTGACAGATACGCAGTATTTT,CSARDPNGGVTDTQYF
TRBJ1-1,TRBD1,many,TRBV20-1,TGCAGTGCTATGCCGGGACAGGGGGCCGAGAAGGGTTTCTTT,CSAMPGQGAEKGFF
TRBJ2-4,NA,NA,TRBV7-2,TGTGCCAGCAGCCCGACCTTCGCCAAAAACATTCAGTACTTC,CASSPTFAKNIQYF
TRBJ2-5,NA,few,TRBV5-4,TGTGCCAGCAGCCCGAGGGCGACGGATACGGAGACCCAGTACTTC,CASSPRATDTETQYF
TRBJ2-2,TRBD1,many,TRBV11-1,TGTGCCAGCAGCTTACAGGGGGCGAACACCGGGGAGCTGTTTTTT,CASSLQGANTGELFF
TRBJ2-4,TRBD1,many,TRBV12-3/TRBV12-4,TGTGCCAGCAGCCGGGACAGTACCCTTCAGTACTTC,CASSRDSTLQYF
TRBJ2-1,TRBD1,few,TRBV9,TGTGCCAGCAGCGTAGACTCTTTTGTTTGGGGGACAGGTCCTCGAAGCTCCTACAATGAGCAGTTCTTC,CASSVDSFVWGTGPRSSYNEQFF
TRBJ2-3,TRBD2,NA,TRBV2,TGTGCCAGCACAAACGAACGGGAGGACACAGATACGCAGTATTTT,CASTNEREDTDTQYF
TRBJ2-3,TRBD1,few,TRBV18,TGTGCCAGCTCACCACTCAGGGGGCGGGCTACAGATACGCAGTATTTT,CASSPLRGRATDTQYF
TRBJ1-5,TRBD1,many,TRBV20-1,TGCAGTGCTCCGAGCAAGGGACAGAACAATCAGCCCCAGCATTTT,CSAPSKGQNNQPQHF
TRBJ2-1,NA,NA,TRBV7-3,TGTGCCAGCAGCTATAGACAGAACAATGAGCAGTTCTTC,CASSYRQNNEQFF
TRBJ1-2,TRBD1,NA,TRBV11-1,TGTGCCAGCAGCTTCGAAATAGGGGACAGTATGGGCTACACCTTC,CASSFEIGDSMGYTF
TRBJ2-5,TRBD2,NA,TRBV5-1,TGCGCCAGCAGCTTGGCCGCGCGGGGGGACGACCGAGAGACCCAGTACTTC,CASSLAARGDDRETQYF
TRBJ2-1,TRBD1,NA,TRBV5-1,TGCGCCAGCAGCTTGGCCCCCGGGACAGCCTTCAATGAGCAGTTCTTC,CASSLAPGTAFNEQFF
TRBJ1-1,NA,NA,TRBV7-9,TGTGCCAGCAATGAGTGGTCTGAAGCTTTCTTT,CASNEWSEAFF
TRBJ2-2,NA,many,TRBV7-2,TGTGCCAGCAGCTTTGTCGCAGGGGCTAACACCGGGGAGCTGTTTTTT,CASSFVAGANTGELFF
TRBJ1-1,TRBD1,NA,TRBV6-2/TRBV6-3,TGTGCCAGCAGTTACTCTTCCAGGGGGGTTCGAATGAACACTGAAGCTTTCTTT,CASSYSSRGVRMNTEAFF
TRBJ2-3,NA,few,TRBV10-1,TGCGCCAGCAGTGAATTGCGGCGGGGCGGGGATACGCAGTATTTT,CASSELRRGGDTQYF
TRBJ1-4,NA,many,TRBV7-8,TGTGCCAGCAGCTTATCAGGGCGTAGTAATGAAAAACTGTTTTTT,CASSLSGRSNEKLFF
TRBJ2-5,TRBD1,few,TRBV12-3/TRBV12-4,TGTGCCAGCAGGAATGCAGGGGGCGAGACCCAGTACTTC,CASRNAGGETQYF
TRBJ1-2,NA,few,TRBV30,TGTGCCTGGAGTACTTCATCGGTCGGCTACACCTTC,CAWSTSSVGYTF
TRBJ1-1,NA,many,TRBV29-1,TGCAGCGTTGTAATAACACTGCGAGCTTTCTTT,CSVVITLRAFF
TRBJ2-1,NA,NA,TRBV9,TGTGCCAGCAGCCCGCCCGGGGGTTTGTCCTACAATGAGCAGTTCTTC,CASSPPGGLSYNEQFF
TRBJ1-2,NA,few,TRBV7-2,TGTGCCAGCAGCCTCACTAGGGACTATGGCTACACCTTC,CASSLTRDYGYTF
TRBJ1-2,TRBD1,few,TRBV3-1,TGTGCCAGCAGCCAATTACAGGGGGCGCATGAGGACAGTTATGGCTACACCTTC,CASSQLQGAHEDSYGYTF
TRBJ1-5,NA,few,TRBV6-2/TRBV6-3,TGTGCCAGCAGTTATGTGCAGGGAGGACAGCCCCAGCATTTT,CASSYVQGGQPQHF
TRBJ1-6,NA,many,TRBV4-3,TGCGCCAGCAGCCAAGACCCGGGTCTCTCACCCCTCCACTTT,CASSQDPGLSPLHF
TRBJ2-5,TRBD1,many,TRBV7-2,TGTGCCAGCAGCAGGGGACAGGGAGGTGGGGAGACCCAGTACTTC,CASSRGQGGGETQYF
TRBJ2-5,NA,once,TRBV24-1,TGTGCCACCAGTGACTCTCTAGCGAAGGCCCAGTACTTC,CATSDSLAKAQYF
TRBJ1-5,NA,many,TRBV27,TGTGCCAGCAGTTTAAGTGTCACGTATAGCAATCAGCCCCAGCATTTT,CASSLSVTYSNQPQHF
TRBJ1-2,NA,few,TRBV18,TGTGCCAGCTCACCACCTCAACAGAGCTATGGCTACACCTTC,CASSPPQQSYGYTF
TRBJ1-5,TRBD1,few,TRBV2,TGTGCCAGCAGTTCTAACAGGGGCGCCTATAGCAATCAGCCCCAGCATTTT,CASSSNRGAYSNQPQHF
TRBJ2-7,TRBD1,NA,TRBV6-5,TGTGCCAGCAGTCCCGGGACAGCCCACTACGAGCAGTACTTC,CASSPGTAHYEQYF
TRBJ1-4,TRBD1,few,TRBV15,TGTGCCACCAGCAGGGACAGGGATGAAAAACTGTTTTTT,CATSRDRDEKLFF
TRBJ1-6,NA,many,TRBV4-1,TGCGCCAGCAGCAGCGGTCCAGACTCACCCCTCCACTTT,CASSSGPDSPLHF
TRBJ1-2,NA,few,TRBV6-6,TGTGCCAGCAGAATCGATACGGTCTCTGGCTACACCTTC,CASRIDTVSGYTF
TRBJ2-5,NA,NA,TRBV21-1,TGTGCCAGCAGCAAGGCCCCGGGACAGGGGACCCCCGAGACCCAGTACTTC,CASSKAPGQGTPETQYF
TRBJ2-5,NA,few,TRBV2,TGTGCCAGCAATGAGGTCACGAGGAGAGAGACCCAGTACTTC,CASNEVTRRETQYF
TRBJ2-1,NA,few,TRBV12-3/TRBV12-4,TGTGCCAGCAGTTGGGGGGGCGCAAGTAATGAGCAGTTCTTC,CASSWGGASNEQFF
TRBJ1-6,TRBD1,NA,TRBV2,TGTGCCAGCAGTCGACAGGGAGAGGAGAATTCACCCCTCCACTTT,CASSRQGEENSPLHF
TRBJ1-2,NA,NA,TRBV19,TGTGCCAGTAGTATCGCAGGCCATTATGGCTACACCTTC,CASSIAGHYGYTF
TRBJ1-6,NA,NA,TRBV4-3,TGCGCCAGCAGCCCCCGGGACTCGAGCTCCTATAATTCACCCCTCCACTTT,CASSPRDSSSYNSPLHF
TRBJ2-7,NA,many,TRBV5-1,TGCGCCAGCAGCTTGGAGTTAGGGGGCTACGAGCAGTACTTC,CASSLELGGYEQYF
TRBJ1-2,TRBD1,NA,TRBV29-1,TGCAGCGTCTACCCCAATGGACAGGATGGCTACACCTTC,CSVYPNGQDGYTF
TRBJ2-2,NA,NA,TRBV6-6,TGTGCCAGCAGCAGTTCCGGGACCCCGTCGCTCGGGGAGCTGTTTTTT,CASSSSGTPSLGELFF
TRBJ1-5,NA,many,TRBV19,TGTGCCAGTAGTATAACCCCGAGCCCTACTCAGCCCCAGCATTTT,CASSITPSPTQPQHF
TRBJ1-2,NA,NA,TRBV20-1,TGCAGTGCTACTGCCCCTAACTATGGCTACACCTTC,CSATAPNYGYTF
TRBJ1-1,TRBD1,NA,TRBV20-1,TGCAGTGCTCGTAAGGGGGCGATGAACACTGAAGCTTTCTTT,CSARKGAMNTEAFF
TRBJ1-6,NA,few,TRBV14,TGTGCCAGCAGCCTCGGAGTAGATAGTTCACCCCTCCACTTT,CASSLGVDSSPLHF
TRBJ1-1,NA,few,TRBV5-5,TGTGCCAGCAGCTTGATTGGGGATTTTCTTAGCACTGAAGCTTTCTTT,CASSLIGDFLSTEAFF
TRBJ2-5,NA,NA,TRBV20-1,TGCAGTGCTAGTTGGGCCGGGGTCGTTGCAGAAGAGACCCAGTACTTC,CSASWAGVVAEETQYF